A single sample is the source of the 23 T cell receptor beta chains below, sequenced in a study of STAT5B mutations in CD4+ large granular lymphocyte leukemia. Libraries were prepared by immunoSEQ multiplex PCR; TCRdb keeps only in-frame clonotypes and omits some of them. The table has approximately 32,000 clones, about 91% seen once; the top ten hold approximately 0.97%. Sequenced input: CD4+ T cells from blood buffy coats. The receptors originated from a human donor in good health.

V gene TRBV7-9 combines with J gene TRBJ1-5, with 10 nucleotides matching TRBD1. The trim removed 3 bases at V and 0 bases at J, leaving 8 bases unmatched. The germline V gene encodes CDR1 SEHNR and CDR2 FQNEAQ (reference sequence). The CDR3 consists of 18 residues. CDR3 sequence reads: CASSFGTGEVYSNQPQHF. Written as DNA, the CDR3 is TGTGCCAGCAGCTTTGGGACAGGGGAGGTTTATAGCAATCAGCCCCAGCATTTT.

This chain uses TRBV4-1 with TRBJ1-1; no firm D call. The CDR3 runs to 14 residues. Trimming took off 1 base at V and 0 bases at J, with 6 bases between the two ends. Germline V CDR1 and CDR2: MGHRA, YSYEKL. The CDR3 loop is CASSQGLVNTEAFF. The DNA of the CDR3 is TGCGCCAGCAGCCAAGGGCTTGTGAACACTGAAGCTTTCTTT.

The chain carries TRBV7-2 and TRBJ1-1; D is ambiguous. The germline CDR1 and CDR2 sequences are SGHTA and FQGNSA. This CDR3 has 11 residues. V lost 8 bases, J lost 5 bases, and 9 bases lay in between. Written as DNA, the CDR3 is TGTGCCAGCGGGATAGGGACTGAAGCTTTCTTT. It encodes CASGIGTEAFF.

The V gene is TRBV18, the J gene TRBJ2-7; TRBD1 might be the D (6 bases). This CDR3 comprises 13 residues. V gave up 6 bases and J gave up 3 bases, with 12 bases separating them. In germline, CDR1 is KGHSH, CDR2 LQKENI. The CDR3 DNA is TGTGCCAGCTCTAGGGACATCAGCTACGAGCAGTACTTC. This encodes CASSRDISYEQYF.

The rearrangement uses TRBV5-8 and TRBJ1-1; no reliable D call. With 4 bases removed from V and 6 bases from J, the gap between germline ends came to 13 bases. The germline V gene has CDR1 SGHTS and CDR2 YDEGEE. This CDR3 is 13 amino acids long. The CDR3 here is CASSRRSSSEAFF. DNA for the CDR3: TGTGCCAGCAGCCGACGAAGCTCGTCTGAAGCTTTCTTT.

This clone appeared a single time. Mismatch with germline at one junction end may stem from a read error. The chain combines TRBV19 with TRBJ1-2, with 7 bases lining up with TRBD1. CDR1 is LNHDA and CDR2 is SQIVND in the germline V gene (reference sequence). This CDR3 is 13 amino acids long. The CDR3 sequence is CASSLDRVSGYTF. The CDR3 DNA is TGTGCCAGTAGTCTAGACAGGGTCAGTGGCTACACCTTC.

This sequence joins TRBV9 and TRBJ2-3; D might be TRBD2 (5 bases). The V end was cut by 4 bases, the J end by 3 bases, with 6 bases between. Germline CDR1 reads SGDLS; CDR2 reads YYNGEE. This CDR3 has 12 amino acids. The CDR3 DNA reads as TGTGCCAGCAGCCGCGGGACAGATACGCAGTATTTT. It is translated as CASSRGTDTQYF.

The rearrangement links TRBV2 to TRBJ2-5; tentatively, D is TRBD1 or TRBD2 (6 bases each). The germline gives CDR1 SNHLY, CDR2 FYNNEI. The CDR3 is 12 amino acids. The V end was cut by 4 bases, the J end by 5 bases, with 8 bases between. In DNA, the CDR3 is TGTGCCAGCAGTGTGGGGGGCGAGACCCAGTACTTC. This translates into CASSVGGETQYF.

The gene calls are TRBV18 and TRBJ2-7; 7 nucleotides agree with TRBD2. The CDR3 extends over 14 amino acids. V was pared by 4 bases and J by 3 bases, with 6 bases of the junction left unmatched. In germline, CDR1 is KGHSH, CDR2 LQKENI. The CDR3 spells CASSLPSGHYEQYF. CDR3 in DNA: TGTGCCAGCTCACTCCCTAGCGGCCACTACGAGCAGTACTTC.

The chain employs TRBV29-1 and TRBJ2-3; D is ambiguous. This CDR3 region has 15 residues. V shed 3 bases and J shed 5 bases, with 18 bases lying between them. Germline lookup yields CDR1 SQVTM and CDR2 ANQGSEA. Here the CDR3 reads CSVEPGPKGRDTQYF. CDR3 nucleotides: TGCAGCGTTGAGCCCGGGCCTAAGGGTAGAGATACGCAGTATTTT.

The CDR3 loop reads CASSEEWQVGTGELFF. The CDR3 nucleotides are TGTGCCAGCAGTGAAGAATGGCAGGTGGGCACCGGGGAGCTGTTTTTT. The chain links TRBV6-1 to TRBJ2-2, with D unresolved. The CDR3 totals 16 residues. In germline, CDR1 is MNHNS, CDR2 SASEGT. Trimming left V 1 base short and J 4 bases short, with 13 bases between.

This sequence joins TRBV11-2 and TRBJ2-3, with D maybe TRBD2 (6 bases). Trimming left V 0 bases short and J 5 bases short, with 15 bases between. The CDR3 runs 16 residues. The germline CDR1 and CDR2 sequences are SGHAT and FQNNGV. CDR3: CASSLDQGTGVDTQYF. CDR3 nucleotides: TGTGCCAGCAGCTTAGATCAGGGTACGGGGGTAGATACGCAGTATTTT. Using reference TRBV11-2 and TRBJ2-3 for the parts outside the CDR3, the full variable domain is EAGVAQSPRYKIIEKRQSVAFWCNPISGHATLYWYQQILGQGPKLLIQFQNNGVVDDSQLPKDRFSAERLKGVDSTLKIQPAKLEDSAVYLCASSLDQGTGVDTQYFGPGTRLTVL.

This clone has more than one count but fewer than ten. The chain employs TRBV9 and TRBJ1-5, with 10 bases lining up with TRBD1. The length of the CDR3 is 17 residues. CDR1 is SGDLS, CDR2 YYNGEE, per germline. The J segment lost 7 bases and the V segment lost 3 bases, leaving 13 bases of the junction unmatched. CDR3 sequence: CASSGRDRGISIQPQHF. CDR3 coding DNA: TGTGCCAGCAGCGGACGGGACAGGGGAATCTCTATCCAGCCCCAGCATTTT. Drawing the rest from reference TRBV9 and TRBJ1-5, the complete variable domain is DSGVTQTPKHLITATGQRVTLRCSPRSGDLSVYWYQQSLDQGLQFLIQYYNGEERAKGNILERFSAQQFPDLHSELNLSSLELGDSALYFCASSGRDRGISIQPQHFGDGTRLSIL.

This chain uses TRBV7-9 with TRBJ1-4; maybe TRBD1 (5 bases). Germline CDR1 reads SEHNR; CDR2 reads FQNEAQ (reference sequence). V lost 3 bases and J 8 bases, leaving 10 bases between the germline ends. CDR3 length: 13 residues. In nucleotides, the CDR3 is TGTGCCAGCAGCTTCGGGGGTGGAGAAAAACTGTTTTTT. Translating gives CASSFGGGEKLFF.

The chain links TRBV5-6 to TRBJ1-5, with D uncertain. V was clipped by 3 bases and J by 3 bases, with 10 bases between them. CDR3 length equals 14 residues. From germline, CDR1 is SGHDT and CDR2 YYEEEE. The CDR3 region is CASSSPRFNQPQHF. The CDR3 DNA is TGTGCCAGCAGCTCCCCCAGGTTCAATCAGCCCCAGCATTTT.

This rearrangement joins TRBV6-5 to TRBJ2-7; D is unclear. The CDR3 length is 15 residues. Trimming pared 6 bases from V and 0 bases from J, leaving 15 bases between. CDR1 MNHEY and CDR2 SVGAGI come from the germline V gene. CDR3 region: CASSLYPESSYEQYF. DNA for the CDR3: TGTGCCAGCAGCCTGTATCCAGAGAGCTCCTACGAGCAGTACTTC.

J is TRBJ1-2 and V is TRBV7-9, with 9 bases identical to TRBD1. Germline CDR1 SEHNR, CDR2 FQNEAQ (reference sequence). Trimming removed 6 bases from V and 5 bases from J; junction bases left unmatched: 16. This CDR3 spans 17 amino acids. In DNA, the CDR3 is TGTGCCAGCAGTATTTTAGGTGGGGACAGGGTAATATATGGCTACACCTTC. The encoded protein is CASSILGGDRVIYGYTF.

V is TRBV2 and J is TRBJ2-7; possibly TRBD1 for D (5 bases). Per the germline V gene, CDR1 is SNHLY and CDR2 is FYNNEI. V was trimmed by 4 bases and J by 3 bases, leaving 7 bases between them. This CDR3 region has 12 residues. The CDR3 DNA is TGTGCCAGCAGTGGACAGCTCTACGAGCAGTACTTC. It codes for CASSGQLYEQYF.

The chain couples TRBV7-8 to TRBJ1-6; no reliable D call. The CDR3 is 14 residues long. Germline CDR1 is SGHVS and CDR2 is FQNEAQ. The V end was cut by 1 base, the J end by 6 bases, with 7 bases between. The CDR3 sequence: CASSLVGSNSPLHF. CDR3 DNA sequence: TGTGCCAGCAGCTTAGTCGGCAGTAATTCACCCCTCCACTTT. The variable domain in full, completed from reference TRBV7-8 and TRBJ1-6, reads GAGVSQSPRYKVAKRGQDVALRCDPISGHVSLFWYQQALGQGPEFLTYFQNEAQLDKSGLPSDRFFAERPEGSVSTLKIQRTQQEDSAVYLCASSLVGSNSPLHFGNGTRLTVT.

This sequence joins TRBV5-1 and TRBJ2-1, with 8 bases fitting TRBD1. This CDR3 has 14 residues. Unmatched junction bases numbered 2, after V lost 5 bases and J lost 1 base. The germline gives CDR1 SGHRS, CDR2 YFSETQ. The CDR3 nucleotides read TGCGCCAGCAGGAGGACAGGGTCCTACAATGAGCAGTTCTTC. Protein product: CASRRTGSYNEQFF.

This clone was recorded a few times. The V call is TRBV5-1, the J call TRBJ1-2; D gene uncertain. The CDR3 is made up of 13 amino acids. Germline values: CDR1 SGHRS, CDR2 YFSETQ. Between the trimmed V and J ends, which lost 4 bases and 6 bases, there was a span of 13 bases. As DNA, the CDR3 is TGCGCCAGCAGCCTGGGAAATCTAGATGGCTACACCTTC. This sequence encodes CASSLGNLDGYTF.

The chain joins TRBV29-1 to TRBJ2-1; TRBD1 agrees at 8 bases. CDR3 size: 16 residues. Germline trimming cut 4 bases from V and 8 bases from J; bases unmatched to any gene: 16. Per the germline V gene, CDR1 is SQVTM and CDR2 is ANQGSEA. The CDR3 DNA reads as TGCAGCGTTGGAGGGGCAGGGGGCTCCGTATTCGATGAGCAGTTCTTC. Its protein product is CSVGGAGGSVFDEQFF.

J is TRBJ2-4 and V is TRBV2; TRBD1 aligns across 8 bases. Germline loops: CDR1 SNHLY, CDR2 FYNNEI. The CDR3 length is 14 residues. With V trimmed by 8 bases and J by 5 bases, 8 bases remained unmatched. Here the CDR3 reads CASGRDRKENIQYF. The CDR3 coding sequence is TGTGCCAGCGGGCGGGACAGGAAGGAAAACATTCAGTACTTC.